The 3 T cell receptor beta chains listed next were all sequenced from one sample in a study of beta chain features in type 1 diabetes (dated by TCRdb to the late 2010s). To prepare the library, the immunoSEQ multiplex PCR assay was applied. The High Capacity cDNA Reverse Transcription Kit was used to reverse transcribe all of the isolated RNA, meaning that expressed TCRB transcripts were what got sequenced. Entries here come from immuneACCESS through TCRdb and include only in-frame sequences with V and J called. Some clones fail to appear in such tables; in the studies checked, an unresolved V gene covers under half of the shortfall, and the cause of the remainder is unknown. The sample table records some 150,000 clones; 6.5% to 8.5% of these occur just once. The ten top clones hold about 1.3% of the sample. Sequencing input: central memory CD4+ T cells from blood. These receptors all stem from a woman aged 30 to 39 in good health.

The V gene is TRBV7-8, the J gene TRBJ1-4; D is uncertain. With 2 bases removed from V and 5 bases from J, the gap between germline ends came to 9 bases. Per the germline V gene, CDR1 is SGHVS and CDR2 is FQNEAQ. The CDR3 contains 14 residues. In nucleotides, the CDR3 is TGTGCCAGCAGCTTAATGGAGATGAATGAAAAACTGTTTTTT. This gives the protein CASSLMEMNEKLFF.

In DNA, the CDR3 is TGTGCCAGCAGCCTGGGACTAGCGAACTACAATGAGCAGTTCTTC. This encodes CASSLGLANYNEQFF. V is TRBV5-5 and J is TRBJ2-1; 10 bases are shared with TRBD2. Germline loops: CDR1 SGHKS, CDR2 YYEKEE (reference sequence). J gave up 3 bases and V 4 bases, and 4 bases lay outside the gene matches. The CDR3 sequence is 15 residues long.

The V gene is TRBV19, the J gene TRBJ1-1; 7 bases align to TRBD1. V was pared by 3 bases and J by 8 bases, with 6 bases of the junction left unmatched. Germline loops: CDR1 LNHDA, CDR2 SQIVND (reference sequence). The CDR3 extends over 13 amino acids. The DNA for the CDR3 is TGTGCCAGTAGTATCAGGGACAGCCGCGAAGCTTTCTTT. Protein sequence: CASSIRDSREAFF.